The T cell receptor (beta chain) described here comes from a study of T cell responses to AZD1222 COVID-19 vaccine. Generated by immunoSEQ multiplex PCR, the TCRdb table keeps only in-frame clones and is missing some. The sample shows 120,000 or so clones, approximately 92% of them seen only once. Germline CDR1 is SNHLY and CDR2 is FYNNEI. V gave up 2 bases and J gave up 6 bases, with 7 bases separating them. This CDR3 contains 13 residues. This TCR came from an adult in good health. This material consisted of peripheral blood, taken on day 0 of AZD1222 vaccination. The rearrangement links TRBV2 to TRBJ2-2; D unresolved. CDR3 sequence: CASSESRSGELFF. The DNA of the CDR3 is TGTGCCAGCAGTGAATCCCGGTCCGGGGAGCTGTTTTTT.